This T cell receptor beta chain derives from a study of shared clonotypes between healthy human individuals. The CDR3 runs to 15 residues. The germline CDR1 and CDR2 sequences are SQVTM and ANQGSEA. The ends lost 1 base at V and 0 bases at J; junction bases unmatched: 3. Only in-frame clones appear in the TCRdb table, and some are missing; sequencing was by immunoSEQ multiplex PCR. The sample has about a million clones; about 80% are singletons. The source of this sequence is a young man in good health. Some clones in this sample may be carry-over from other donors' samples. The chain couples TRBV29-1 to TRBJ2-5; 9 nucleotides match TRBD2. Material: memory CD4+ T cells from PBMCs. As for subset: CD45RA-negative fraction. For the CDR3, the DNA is TGCAGCGTTGAAGGGACTAGCGTGGACCAAGAGACCCAGTACTTC. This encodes CSVEGTSVDQETQYF.